This T cell receptor beta chain derives from a study of blood T cell repertoires in COVID-19. Losses at the gene ends were 5 bases for V and 3 bases for J; bases not matched to a gene: 5. Germline V CDR1 and CDR2: MNHEY, SVGAGI. The CDR3 totals 14 residues. The assay was immunoSEQ multiplex PCR, and TCRdb's table has in-frame clones only and misses some. This table has 150,000 to 250,000 clones, approximately 94% appearing once. The J gene is TRBJ2-5, the V gene TRBV6-5; TRBD2 aligns across 8 bases. This clonotype was obtained from a man in his thirties or forties with COVID-19, enrolled during active disease. Sequencing was done on a sample of peripheral blood. The CDR3 DNA is TGTGCCAGCAGTAGCATCGGGGGGGAAGAGACCCAGTACTTC. Residues: CASSSIGGEETQYF.